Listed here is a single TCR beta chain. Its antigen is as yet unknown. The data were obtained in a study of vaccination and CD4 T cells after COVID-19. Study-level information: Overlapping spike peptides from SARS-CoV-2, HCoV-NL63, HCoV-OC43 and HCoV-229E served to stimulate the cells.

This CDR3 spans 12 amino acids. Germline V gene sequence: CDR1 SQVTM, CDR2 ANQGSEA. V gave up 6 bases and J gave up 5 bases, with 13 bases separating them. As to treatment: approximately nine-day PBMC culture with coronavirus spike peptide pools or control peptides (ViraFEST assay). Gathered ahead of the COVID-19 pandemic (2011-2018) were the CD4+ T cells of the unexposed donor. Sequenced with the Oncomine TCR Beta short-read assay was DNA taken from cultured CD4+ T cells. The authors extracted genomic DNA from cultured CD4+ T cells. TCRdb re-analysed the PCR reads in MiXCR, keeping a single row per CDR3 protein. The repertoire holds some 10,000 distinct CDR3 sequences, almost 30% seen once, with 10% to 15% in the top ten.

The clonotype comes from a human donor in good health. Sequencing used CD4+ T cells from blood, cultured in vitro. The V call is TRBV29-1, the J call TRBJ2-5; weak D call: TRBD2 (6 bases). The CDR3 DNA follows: TGCAGCGTGGGGATGGCGGGGGAGACCCAGTACTTC. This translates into CSVGMAGETQYF. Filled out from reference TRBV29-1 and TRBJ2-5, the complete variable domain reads SAVISQKPSRDICQRGTSLTIQCQVDSQVTMMFWYRQQPGQSLTLIATANQGSEATYESGFVIDKFPISRPNLTFSTLTVSNMSPEDSSIYLCSVGMAGETQYFGPGTRLLVL.